This T cell receptor (beta chain) was observed in a study of T cell repertoires in aging, cancer and after chemotherapy. This CDR3 region has 16 residues. Trimming left V 2 bases short and J 4 bases short, with 13 bases between. Germline-derived CDR1 and CDR2 are SGHNT and YYREEE (reference sequence). Peripheral blood genomic DNA, not sorted cells or RNA, was the template. Rearranged V-D-J TRB sequences were amplified with a mixed TRB-A/B primer pool. TCRdb passed the multiplex PCR reads through MiXCR, listing each CDR3 protein once. The data show approximately 7,800 distinct CDR3 sequences, roughly 37% seen once.

The chain couples TRBV5-4 to TRBJ1-6, with D tentatively TRBD1 (5 bases). The sequence came from a human donor in good health. Sequencing used blood. CDR3 in amino acids: CASSLGSGMYNSPLHF. CDR3 sequence (DNA): TGTGCCAGCAGCTTAGGTTCAGGGATGTATAATTCACCCCTCCACTTT.